The text below deals with one TCR beta chain. Its antigen is still unknown. These data come from a study of CXCR3-negative and CXCR3-positive naive CD8 T cells. Study-wide results and limits: Naive CXCR3-positive and CXCR3-negative cells shared similar TRBV-TRBJ usage, unlike memory cells. Expression of CXCR3 was partially reduced after cryopreservation, and fresh PBMCs were used in most assays. Naive subsets were similarly diverse, while memory CD8+ repertoires were much less diverse.

The CDR3 loop spans 15 amino acids. The germline gives CDR1 LGHNA, CDR2 YSLEER. The libraries of TRB cDNA were prepared using 5' RACE with UMI labels. TCRdb reprocessed the 5' RACE reads and keeps a single row for each CDR3 protein, giving no DNA. There are approximately 49,000 distinct CDR3 sequences in the sample, with over 14% held by the top ten. V gene TRBV4-3 combines with J gene TRBJ1-2; TCRdb returns TRBD1, unconfirmable since there is no DNA. The receptor comes from a human donor in good health. Some clones in this sample may be carry-over from other donors' samples. Sequenced: memory CD8+ T cells from blood. CDR3 sequence reads: CASSQGTGLGYGYTF.